The clone carrying this T cell receptor beta chain was detected many times. Its antigen is undetermined. This entry is derived from a study of human T cells and chemical hapten exposure. Study-wide results and caveats: Relative to controls, expanded TCRs formed significantly more large CDR3 similarity clusters.

V gave up 4 bases and J gave up 4 bases, with 11 bases separating them. Germline V gene sequence: CDR1 ENHRY, CDR2 SYGVKD. CDR3 length: 13 amino acids. TCRdb called the RACE reads again in MiXCR, with one record for every CDR3 protein. The profile shows approximately 320,000 distinct CDR3 sequences, approximately 5% of them singletons. Noted time point: pre-sensitization, week 0. The treatment is: therapeutic diphenylcyclopropenone sensitization with weekly scalp DPC. Extraction of total RNA was performed on unfractionated whole blood. This clonotype originated in a woman aged 18-35 years with alopecia areata. Some clones in this sample may be carry-over from other donors' samples. The chain couples TRBV10-3 to TRBJ2-7; D might be TRBD2 (6 bases). The sequenced sample was whole blood, obtained in connection with sensitization to the hapten diphenylcyclopropenone (DPC). The CDR3 DNA sequence: TGTGCCATCAGTGGCGCAGGGAGGTACGAGCAGTACTTC. Protein: CAISGAGRYEQYF.